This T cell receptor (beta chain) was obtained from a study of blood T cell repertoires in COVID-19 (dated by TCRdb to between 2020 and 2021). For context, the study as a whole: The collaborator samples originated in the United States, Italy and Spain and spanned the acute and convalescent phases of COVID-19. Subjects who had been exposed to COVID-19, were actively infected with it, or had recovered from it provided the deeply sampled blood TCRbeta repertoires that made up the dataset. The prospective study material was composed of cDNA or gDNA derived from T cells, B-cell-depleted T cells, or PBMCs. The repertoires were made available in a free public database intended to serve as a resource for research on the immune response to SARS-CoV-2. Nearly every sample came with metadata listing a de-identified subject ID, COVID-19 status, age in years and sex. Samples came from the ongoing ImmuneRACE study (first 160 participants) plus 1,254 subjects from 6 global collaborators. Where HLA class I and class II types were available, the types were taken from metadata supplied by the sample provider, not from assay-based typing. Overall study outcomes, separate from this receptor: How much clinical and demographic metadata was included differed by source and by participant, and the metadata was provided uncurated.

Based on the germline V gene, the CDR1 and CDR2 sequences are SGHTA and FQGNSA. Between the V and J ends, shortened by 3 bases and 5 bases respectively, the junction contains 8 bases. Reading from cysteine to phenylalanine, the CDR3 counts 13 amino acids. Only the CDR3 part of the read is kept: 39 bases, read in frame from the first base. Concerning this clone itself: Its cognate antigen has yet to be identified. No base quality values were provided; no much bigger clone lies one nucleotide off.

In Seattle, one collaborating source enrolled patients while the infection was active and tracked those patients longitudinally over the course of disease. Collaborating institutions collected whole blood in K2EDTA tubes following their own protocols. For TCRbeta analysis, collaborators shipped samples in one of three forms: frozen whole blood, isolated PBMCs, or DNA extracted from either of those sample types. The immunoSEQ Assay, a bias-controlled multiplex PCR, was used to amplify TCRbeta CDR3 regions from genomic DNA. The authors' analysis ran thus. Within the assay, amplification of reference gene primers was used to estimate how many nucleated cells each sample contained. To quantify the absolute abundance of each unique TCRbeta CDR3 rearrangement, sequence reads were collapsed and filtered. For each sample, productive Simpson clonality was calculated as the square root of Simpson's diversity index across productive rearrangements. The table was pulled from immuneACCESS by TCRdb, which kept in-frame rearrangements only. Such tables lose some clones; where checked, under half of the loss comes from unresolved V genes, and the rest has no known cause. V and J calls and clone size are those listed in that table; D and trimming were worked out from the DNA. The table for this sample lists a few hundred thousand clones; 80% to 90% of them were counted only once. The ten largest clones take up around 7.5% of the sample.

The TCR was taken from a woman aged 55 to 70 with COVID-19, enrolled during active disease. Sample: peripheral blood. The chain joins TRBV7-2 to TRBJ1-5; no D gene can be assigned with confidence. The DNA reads TGTGCCAGCAGCTTTTCCATAGATCAGCCCCAGCATTTT. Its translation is CASSFSIDQPQHF.